This entry is about one T cell receptor (beta chain). The data are from a study of shared T cell receptors in the human thymus. Trimming removed 1 base from V and 14 bases from J; junction bases left unmatched: 0. From germline, CDR1 is LNHNV and CDR2 YYDKDF (reference sequence). This CDR3 contains 11 residues. Data came from immunoSEQ multiplex PCR; TCRdb stores just in-frame clones and leaves some out. The top ten hold 0.015% to 0.025% of the sample, which has under 450,000 clones, 85% to 95% seen once. The chain combines TRBV15 with TRBJ2-1; 9 positions agree with TRBD2. The TCR originated in a human donor. Input material: thymocytes. This CDR3 reads CATSRGTSEFF. For the CDR3, the DNA is TGTGCCACCAGCAGAGGGACTAGCGAGTTCTTC.